The 9 T cell receptor beta chains below all came from one sample that was sequenced in a study of T cell responses to AZD1222 COVID-19 vaccine. Here immunoSEQ multiplex PCR was the method, and the copy in TCRdb shows in-frame clones only, minus some. The sample contains about 35,000 clones, around nine tenths of which appear only once. The sample was peripheral blood, taken on day 0 of AZD1222 vaccination. The receptors originated from an adult in good health.

Notes on this clone: Other DNA sequences from this sample encode an identical CDR3 as well. This sequence joins TRBV27 and TRBJ1-1, with 7 bases fitting TRBD1. Germline values: CDR1 MNHEY, CDR2 SMNVEV (reference sequence). J was trimmed by 2 bases and V by 4 bases; bases with no gene match: 4. The CDR3 contains 14 residues. The DNA of the CDR3 is TGTGCCAGCAGTTACCACAGGGGAAACACTGAAGCTTTCTTT. Residues: CASSYHRGNTEAFF.

The chain links TRBV2 to TRBJ2-7, with D perhaps being TRBD1 or TRBD2 (6 bases each). Germline lookup yields CDR1 SNHLY and CDR2 FYNNEI. Trimming left V 5 bases short and J 5 bases short, with 19 bases between. CDR3 length equals 15 residues. The CDR3 coding sequence is TGTGCCAGCAGTTCCTCAGGCCCGGGGGCGGACGAGCAGTACTTC. Residues: CASSSSGPGADEQYF.

This clone has only a few counts. The V gene is TRBV6-4, the J gene TRBJ2-1; TRBD1 might be the D (5 bases). CDR3 size: 13 residues. V dropped 2 bases and J dropped 9 bases, with 11 bases sitting between them. From germline, CDR1 is MRHNA and CDR2 SNTAGT. CDR3 in DNA: TGTGCCAGCAGTGACAGGGGTCATAGTGAGCAGTTCTTC. This codes for CASSDRGHSEQFF.

This clone is a singleton in its sample. The chain's CDR3 is CASSTLRGTGSGELFF. CDR3 DNA: TGTGCCAGCAGCACCCTCCGGGGGACCGGTTCCGGGGAGCTGTTTTTT. V is TRBV5-4 and J is TRBJ2-2, with D possibly matching TRBD2 (6 bases). Trimming pared 4 bases from V and 6 bases from J, leaving 19 bases between. Per germline, CDR1 SGHNT and CDR2 YYREEE (reference sequence). This CDR3 comprises 16 residues.

The chain combines TRBV30 with TRBJ2-1; 7 bases line up with TRBD2. The V gene's germline CDR1 is GTSNPN and CDR2 SVGIG (reference sequence). V shed 1 base, J shed 2 bases, and the junction held 11 bases outside the gene matches. The CDR3 is 17 residues long. The CDR3 loop is CAWSAAGRGVTYNEQFF. CDR3 DNA sequence: TGTGCCTGGAGTGCGGCAGGGAGGGGAGTTACCTACAATGAGCAGTTCTTC.

This clone was detected a few times. The chain uses TRBV12-5 and TRBJ2-2; 7 nucleotides match TRBD2. The CDR3 has 16 amino acids. From germline, CDR1 is LGHNT and CDR2 FRNRAP. Germline trimming cut 0 bases from V and 7 bases from J; bases unmatched to any gene: 8. CDR3 in DNA: TGTGCTAGTGGTTTGGTACTCGCGGGAGCTGTCGGGGAGCTGTTTTTT. It encodes CASGLVLAGAVGELFF.

The chain carries TRBV5-1 and TRBJ1-2, with TRBD1 matching over 10 bases. CDR3 length: 15 residues. CDR1 is SGHRS and CDR2 is YFSETQ in the germline V gene. V lost 4 bases and J lost 8; bases outside the gene matches: 11. This chain's CDR3 is CASSQLWTGGKGYTF. CDR3 nucleotides: TGCGCCAGCAGCCAGCTCTGGACAGGGGGAAAAGGCTACACCTTC. Combining the CDR3 with reference TRBV5-1 and TRBJ1-2 gives the whole variable domain KAGVTQTPRYLIKTRGQQVTLSCSPISGHRSVSWYQQTPGQGLQFLFEYFSETQRNKGNFPGRFSGRQFSNSRSEMNVSTLELGDSALYLCASSQLWTGGKGYTFGSGTRLTVV.

The chain links TRBV5-1 to TRBJ2-5; unclear D gene. Germline CDR1 and CDR2: SGHRS and YFSETQ. V was cut by 0 bases and J by 4 bases, with 10 bases left in between. CDR3 size: 14 residues. CDR3: CASSLAVIGETQYF. The CDR3 DNA reads TGCGCCAGCAGCTTGGCAGTTATCGGAGAGACCCAGTACTTC. Together with reference TRBV5-1 and TRBJ2-5, the CDR3 gives the full variable domain: KAGVTQTPRYLIKTRGQQVTLSCSPISGHRSVSWYQQTPGQGLQFLFEYFSETQRNKGNFPGRFSGRQFSNSRSEMNVSTLELGDSALYLCASSLAVIGETQYFGPGTRLLVL.

V gene TRBV5-4 combines with J gene TRBJ2-7; the D is unclear. The germline gives CDR1 SGHNT, CDR2 YYREEE (reference sequence). V dropped 0 bases and J dropped 6 bases, with 16 bases sitting between them. This CDR3 has 15 amino acids. In nucleotides, the CDR3 is TGTGCCAGCAGCTTGGTTGGCGGTACGATGGGCGAGCAGTACTTC. Amino acid sequence: CASSLVGGTMGEQYF.